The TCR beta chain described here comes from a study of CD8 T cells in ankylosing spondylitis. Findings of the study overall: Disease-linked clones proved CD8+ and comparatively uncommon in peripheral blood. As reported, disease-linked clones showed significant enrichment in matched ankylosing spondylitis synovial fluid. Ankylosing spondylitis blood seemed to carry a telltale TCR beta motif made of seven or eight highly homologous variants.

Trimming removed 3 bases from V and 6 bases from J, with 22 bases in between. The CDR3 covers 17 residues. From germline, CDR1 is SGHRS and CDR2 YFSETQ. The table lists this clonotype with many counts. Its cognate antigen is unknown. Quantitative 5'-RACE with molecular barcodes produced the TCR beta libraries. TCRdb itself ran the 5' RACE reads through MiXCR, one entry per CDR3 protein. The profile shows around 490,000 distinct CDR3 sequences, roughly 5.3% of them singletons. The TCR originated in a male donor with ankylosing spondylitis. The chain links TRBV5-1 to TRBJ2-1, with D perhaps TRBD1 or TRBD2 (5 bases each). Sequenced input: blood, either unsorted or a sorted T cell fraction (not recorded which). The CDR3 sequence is CASSSQRSGDHINEQFF. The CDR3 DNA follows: TGCGCCAGCAGCTCGCAACGGAGTGGGGACCACATCAATGAGCAGTTCTTC.